This TCR beta chain was recorded in a study of T cells in Graves' hyperthyroidism and ophthalmopathy. Findings of the study overall: Ophthalmopathy, which appeared later, was predicted by the model a median about 5.9 months before onset.

When ophthalmopathy did not progress within 18 months, Graves' hyperthyroidism was considered stable. RNA transcripts were the template for amplifying TCR beta CDR3 regions. HTBI primers were employed in a first-round RT-PCR of the TCR CDR3. TCRdb re-called the multiplex PCR reads through MiXCR, storing one row per CDR3 protein. The sample contains 560,000 or so distinct CDR3 sequences, about half of which appear only once. A word on this clonotype: No antigen is known for it. This may arise from a read error, as a much more abundant clone is one base away.

Per the germline V gene, CDR1 is LNHDA and CDR2 is SQIVND (reference sequence). The CDR3 is 11 residues long. V and J are TRBV19 and TRBJ2-7, with 7 bases lining up with TRBD1. Sequenced material: peripheral blood or thyroid tissue (not recorded which). The TCR comes from a woman between 18 and 30 years old with Graves' hyperthyroidism. CDR3 sequence (DNA): TGTGTCACCTCGAGGGGGCACGAGCAGTACTTC. Protein product: CVTSRGHEQYF. Full variable domain (missing parts from reference TRBV19 and TRBJ2-7): DGGITQSPKYLFRKEGQNVTLSCEQNLNHDAMYWYRQDPGQGLRLIYYSQIVNDFQKGDIAEGYSVSREKKESFPLTVTSAQKNPTAFYLCVTSRGHEQYFGPGTRLTVT.